One sample yielded the 5 T cell receptor beta chains listed below, sequenced in a study of cytomegalovirus exposure and HLA in healthy donors. PCR primers comprised 60 Vbeta and 13 Jbeta primers. Measured with immunoSEQ multiplex PCR; TCRdb has only the in-frame clones, and not every one. The sample includes approximately 120,000 clones. The sequenced material came from PBMCs. The receptors were sampled from a woman aged 60-75 years in good health and CMV-seronegative.

The chain recombines TRBV7-9 with TRBJ2-1, with a possible D match to TRBD1 (6 bases). The V gene lost 4 bases and the J gene lost 1 base, with 14 bases spanning the gap. CDR1 SEHNR and CDR2 FQNEAQ come from the germline V gene (reference sequence). CDR3 size: 16 residues. The CDR3 is CASSSVKGESYNEQFF. The CDR3 DNA is TGTGCCAGCAGCTCTGTGAAGGGGGAGTCCTACAATGAGCAGTTCTTC. Combining the CDR3 with reference TRBV7-9 and TRBJ2-1 gives the whole variable domain DTGVSQNPRHKITKRGQNVTFRCDPISEHNRLYWYRQTLGQGPEFLTYFQNEAQLEKSRLLSDRFSAERPKGSFSTLEIQRTEQGDSAMYLCASSSVKGESYNEQFFGPGTRLTVL.

V gene TRBV4-1 combines with J gene TRBJ1-4; 9 bases are shared with TRBD1. Losses at the gene ends were 1 base for V and 7 bases for J; bases not matched to a gene: 4. There are 15 residues in the CDR3. From germline, CDR1 is MGHRA and CDR2 YSYEKL. This CDR3 is CASSQVGQGGEKLFF. In nucleotides, the CDR3 is TGCGCCAGCAGCCAAGTGGGACAGGGAGGTGAAAAACTGTTTTTT.

This chain uses TRBV9 with TRBJ2-1, with D possibly matching TRBD2 (6 bases). Germline V gene sequence: CDR1 SGDLS, CDR2 YYNGEE. The CDR3 loop spans 14 amino acids. V lost 0 bases and J 5 bases, leaving 9 bases between the germline ends. CDR3 DNA sequence: TGTGCCAGCAGCGTAGCGGGAGTCGACAATGAGCAGTTCTTC. Amino acids: CASSVAGVDNEQFF.

The chain joins TRBV10-2 to TRBJ2-2; 10 bases map to TRBD2. V trimming: 6 bases; J trimming: 3 bases; junction bases outside the gene matches: 1. This CDR3 comprises 14 residues. Germline V CDR1 and CDR2: WSHSY, SAAADI. CDR3 sequence (DNA): TGCGCCAGCAGACTAGCGGGATACACCGGGGAGCTGTTTTTT. Translation gives CASRLAGYTGELFF.

The V and J genes are TRBV29-1 and TRBJ2-3; D might be TRBD1 (5 bases). The CDR3 is 14 residues long. Germline V gene lookup returns CDR1 SQVTM and CDR2 ANQGSEA. Trimming pared 4 bases from V and 0 bases from J, leaving 11 bases between. The CDR3 bases are TGCAGCGTTGGAGTCAGGACAAGCACAGATACGCAGTATTTT. It yields the protein CSVGVRTSTDTQYF.